The TCR beta chain under discussion was sequenced for a study of beta chain features in type 1 diabetes. Comments on this clone: Antigen: not known.

Study-wide results and limits: Researchers caution that PCR might favor shorter templates, equally among patients and controls. High-TCR-expressing cells could be over-represented by cDNA sequencing.

Per germline, CDR1 GTSNPN and CDR2 SVGIG (reference sequence). The CDR3 length is 12 residues. Trimming left V 0 bases short and J 10 bases short, with 7 bases between. Reverse transcription of all isolated RNA meant that expressed TCRB transcripts were sequenced. About 4 million reads was the average for naive, central memory and regulatory T cell samples. TCRdb keeps only in-frame clones here, not all; method: immunoSEQ multiplex PCR. Of 220,000 or so clones in the sample, under 70% are singletons; the top ten hold about 0.051%. This chain connects TRBV30 to TRBJ1-6; D is unclear. This sequence originates from a young man in good health. The sample consisted of naive CD4+ T cells from blood. The CDR3 sequence is CAWSVMESPLHF. The CDR3 DNA follows: TGTGCCTGGAGTGTAATGGAGTCACCCCTCCACTTT.